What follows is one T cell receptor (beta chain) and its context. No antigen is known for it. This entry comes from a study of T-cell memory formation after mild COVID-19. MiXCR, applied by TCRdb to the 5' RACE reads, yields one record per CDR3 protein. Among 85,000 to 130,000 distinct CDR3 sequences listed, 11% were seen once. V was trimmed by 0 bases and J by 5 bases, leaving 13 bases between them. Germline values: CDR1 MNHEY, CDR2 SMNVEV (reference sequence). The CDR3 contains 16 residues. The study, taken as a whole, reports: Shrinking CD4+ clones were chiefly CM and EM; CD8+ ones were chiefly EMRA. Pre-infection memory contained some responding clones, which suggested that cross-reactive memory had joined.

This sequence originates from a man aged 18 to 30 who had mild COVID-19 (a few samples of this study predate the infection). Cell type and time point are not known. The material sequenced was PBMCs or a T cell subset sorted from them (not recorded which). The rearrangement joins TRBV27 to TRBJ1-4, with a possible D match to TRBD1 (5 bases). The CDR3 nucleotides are TGTGCCAGCAGTTTATCGGCTCGGGGCTTAAATGAAAAACTGTTTTTT. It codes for CASSLSARGLNEKLFF.